This T cell receptor beta chain was captured in a study of blood T cell repertoires in COVID-19. The repertoire was sequenced with immunoSEQ multiplex PCR; TCRdb's copy has only in-frame clones and lacks some. The sample holds 130,000 to 150,000 clones, 81% seen once. The CDR3 has 17 residues. The J segment lost 5 bases and the V segment lost 5 bases, leaving 15 bases of the junction unmatched. Germline CDR1 is MDHEN and CDR2 is SYDVKM. The J gene is TRBJ2-1, the V gene TRBV28; 7 bases are shared with TRBD2. The sample taken for sequencing was peripheral blood. The TCR originated in a human donor in a cohort sampled during active COVID-19. CDR3 in amino acids: CASSTVFRGSWNNEQFF. The CDR3 DNA sequence: TGTGCCAGCAGTACCGTATTTCGCGGGAGTTGGAACAATGAGCAGTTCTTC.